A single sample is the source of the 27 T cell receptor beta chains below, sequenced in a study of T cell repertoires in cytomegalovirus infection. MiXCR, run by TCRdb on the reads, gives a single entry per CDR3 protein. The sample records around 320,000 distinct CDR3 sequences, 9% to 9.5% being singletons. The sequencing sample was made of PBMCs. These receptors came from a human donor in good health (CMV status not recorded). Some clones in this sample may be carry-over from other donors' samples.

This clonotype was seen more than once but under ten times. V and J are TRBV6-6 and TRBJ1-1; D is uncertain. Trimming left V 7 bases short and J 4 bases short, with 16 bases between. This CDR3 has 14 amino acids. Germline CDR1 MNHNY, CDR2 SVGAGI (reference sequence). The CDR3 nucleotides read TGTGCCAGCATCTTATCCGGGAGCCTCACTGAAGCTTTCTTT. This encodes CASILSGSLTEAFF.

The chain joins TRBV28 to TRBJ2-6, with 13 bases identical to TRBD2. The CDR3 totals 18 residues. The germline V gene encodes CDR1 MDHEN and CDR2 SYDVKM. Unmatched junction bases numbered 5, after V lost 6 bases and J lost 0 bases. The CDR3 DNA is TGTGCCAGCAGAGGGACTAGCGGGGCCACCTCTGGGGCCAACGTCCTGACTTTC. It yields the protein CASRGTSGATSGANVLTF.

The V and J genes are TRBV11-2 and TRBJ2-1; the match to TRBD1 covers 7 bases. This CDR3 spans 15 amino acids. With V trimmed by 3 bases and J by 3 bases, 5 bases remained unmatched. Germline loops: CDR1 SGHAT, CDR2 FQNNGV. This CDR3 is CASSLTGTVYNEQFF. The CDR3 nucleotides are TGTGCCAGCAGCTTGACCGGGACAGTCTACAATGAGCAGTTCTTC.

The chain is built from TRBV7-2 and TRBJ2-1; a weak D match, TRBD2 (6 bases). V lost 7 bases to trimming and J lost 7 bases, with 23 bases between them. In germline, CDR1 is SGHTA, CDR2 FQGNSA. CDR3 length: 16 residues. The CDR3 region has the DNA TGTGCCAGCACCAGACCCCGGCTTTGGGGGGAGAATGAGCAGTTCTTC. This encodes CASTRPRLWGENEQFF.

A few counts support this clonotype. The genes are TRBV7-6 and TRBJ2-7; 7 bases map to TRBD1. V gave up 3 bases and J gave up 0 bases; unmatched junction bases: 5. Looked up from germline, CDR1 is SGHVS and CDR2 is FNYEAQ. The CDR3 has 15 residues. CDR3 bases: TGTGCCAGCAGCTTCGGACAGGACTTCTCCTACGAGCAGTACTTC. Its protein product is CASSFGQDFSYEQYF.

This clonotype appeared a few times. The chain uses TRBV6-2 or TRBV6-3 and TRBJ2-5, with 9 bases aligning to TRBD2. In germline, CDR1 is MNHEY, CDR2 SVGEGT. Losses at the gene ends were 8 bases for V and 0 bases for J; bases not matched to a gene: 7. This CDR3 is 15 amino acids long. The CDR3, as DNA: TGTGCCAGCTATGGAAGCGGGAGGTACCAAGAGACCCAGTACTTC. Protein product: CASYGSGRYQETQYF.

The chain couples TRBV20-1 to TRBJ2-5; TRBD2 matches at 10 bases. Germline CDR1 and CDR2: DFQATT and SNEGSKA (reference sequence). V shed 6 bases and J 6 bases; nucleotides not matched to a gene: 4. CDR3 length: 12 amino acids. CDR3 nucleotides: TGCAGTGCGCTAGCGGGAGTCAAGACCCAGTACTTC. Its translation is CSALAGVKTQYF.

The CDR3 sequence: CASSQGTGGNYGYTF. The CDR3 DNA reads as TGTGCCAGCAGCCAAGGAACAGGGGGAAATTATGGCTACACCTTC. This chain connects TRBV3-1 to TRBJ1-2; 8 bases align to TRBD1. CDR1 is LGHDT and CDR2 is YNNKEL in the germline V gene (reference sequence). The V gene end was trimmed by 1 base and the J gene end by 5 bases; junction bases not matched to a gene: 6. The CDR3 loop spans 15 amino acids.

This clonotype was counted between two and nine times. The V and J genes are TRBV7-2 and TRBJ2-7; D unresolved. Trimming removed 7 bases from V and 0 bases from J, with 13 bases in between. Germline CDR1 and CDR2: SGHTA and FQGNSA. The CDR3 extends over 14 amino acids. CDR3 nucleotides: TGTGCCAGCACTAACGCGATGAGCTCCTACGAGCAGTACTTC. It codes for CASTNAMSSYEQYF.

This clonotype showed up just a few times. The rearrangement uses TRBV29-1 and TRBJ2-3; either TRBD1 or TRBD2 may fit D (5 bases each). The CDR3 contains 14 residues. Deletions cut 0 bases from V and 5 bases from J, with 12 bases between. Germline V CDR1 and CDR2: SQVTM, ANQGSEA. This chain's CDR3 is CSVEDRGKGDTQYF. CDR3 in DNA: TGCAGCGTTGAAGATCGGGGCAAGGGAGATACGCAGTATTTT.

As DNA, the CDR3 is TGTGCCTGGACGAGGGCGCCAAAGGAGACCCAGTACTTC. Amino acids: CAWTRAPKETQYF. This chain joins TRBV30 and TRBJ2-5; maybe TRBD2 (5 bases). Trimming took off 4 bases at V and 5 bases at J, with 14 bases between the two ends. CDR3 size: 13 residues. The V gene's germline CDR1 is GTSNPN and CDR2 SVGIG (reference sequence).

The table lists this clonotype with many counts. V gene TRBV7-2 combines with J gene TRBJ2-3; 7 bases fit TRBD2. This CDR3 has 17 residues. The J segment lost 0 bases and the V segment lost 1 base, leaving 7 bases of the junction unmatched. Germline V gene lookup returns CDR1 SGHTA and CDR2 FQGNSA. Written as DNA, the CDR3 is TGTGCCAGCAGCTTAGACCTGGCTAGCGGAAGCACAGATACGCAGTATTTT. This encodes CASSLDLASGSTDTQYF.

This clonotype was seen only a few times. This chain connects TRBV27 to TRBJ2-5; TRBD2 might be the D (6 bases). In germline, CDR1 is MNHEY, CDR2 SMNVEV (reference sequence). The CDR3 length is 14 residues. V lost 7 bases, J lost 2 bases, and 14 bases lay in between. The CDR3 bases are TGTGCCAGCACCTCATCGGGGAGGCAAGAGACCCAGTACTTC. Translated: CASTSSGRQETQYF.

This clonotype was seen at least ten times. The chain joins TRBV20-1 to TRBJ2-7, with a weak D call TRBD2 (5 bases). V was trimmed by 7 bases and J by 5 bases, leaving 9 bases between them. This CDR3 has 10 amino acids. Germline values: CDR1 DFQATT, CDR2 SNEGSKA (reference sequence). The CDR3 DNA reads as TGCAGTGTTAGCGACCACGAGCAGTACTTC. Translation gives CSVSDHEQYF.

This clonotype came up a few times. This chain uses TRBV11-2 with TRBJ1-1; 8 positions match TRBD1. The J segment lost 2 bases and the V segment lost 5 bases, leaving 7 bases of the junction unmatched. The CDR3 spans 15 residues. CDR1 and CDR2 from the germline V gene are SGHAT and FQNNGV. Written as DNA, the CDR3 is TGTGCCAGCAGCCCTCAGGGGGCCGTAAACACTGAAGCTTTCTTT. Its translation is CASSPQGAVNTEAFF.

This clonotype turned up a few times. The chain uses TRBV2 and TRBJ2-6; TRBD1 or TRBD2 may be the D gene (5 bases each). V dropped 6 bases and J dropped 0 bases, with 9 bases sitting between them. The CDR3 length is 15 residues. Germline V lookup: CDR1 SNHLY, CDR2 FYNNEI. The CDR3 DNA follows: TGTGCCAGCAGGGGGGACCTCTCTGGGGCCAACGTCCTGACTTTC. The encoded protein is CASRGDLSGANVLTF.

This clonotype was observed a handful of times. The CDR3 region is CASSTGGGQETQYF. The CDR3 nucleotides read TGTGCCAGCAGCACCGGGGGGGGCCAAGAGACCCAGTACTTC. The chain links TRBV7-2 to TRBJ2-5, with 8 bases that match TRBD2. Germline CDR1 and CDR2: SGHTA and FQGNSA. V was pared by 5 bases and J by 1 base, with 3 bases of the junction left unmatched. The CDR3 extends over 14 amino acids.

Here the CDR3 reads CASSRVEGGSGELFF. The DNA for the CDR3 is TGTGCCAGCAGCCGCGTAGAAGGAGGCAGCGGGGAGCTGTTTTTT. The chain carries TRBV7-3 and TRBJ2-2; tentatively, D is TRBD2 (5 bases). Trimming shortened V by 5 bases and J by 7 bases, and 17 bases separated the two germline ends. Looked up from germline, CDR1 is SGHTA and CDR2 is FQGTGA. The CDR3 runs 15 residues.

This chain links TRBV6-6 with TRBJ1-5; tentatively, D is TRBD1 (5 bases). The ends were cut back, 0 bases at V and 6 bases at J, with 15 bases in the middle. This CDR3 contains 16 residues. Germline assignment: CDR1 MNHNY and CDR2 SVGAGI (reference sequence). CDR3 in DNA: TGTGCCAGCAGTTACTCAGGGGCGGCGGGCATTCAGCCCCAGCATTTT. This sequence encodes CASSYSGAAGIQPQHF.

The chain uses TRBV11-3 and TRBJ1-1; D uncertain. Germline V lookup: CDR1 SGHNT, CDR2 YENEEA. The CDR3 runs 9 residues. V was cut by 10 bases and J by 7 bases, with 7 bases left in between. The CDR3 region is CAIRGEAFF. The CDR3, as DNA: TGTGCCATACGGGGTGAAGCTTTCTTT.

This clonotype has ten or more counts. This chain uses TRBV7-2 with TRBJ2-3; 10 bases fit TRBD2. Germline V gene lookup returns CDR1 SGHTA and CDR2 FQGNSA. V lost 6 bases, J lost 5 bases, and 2 bases stayed unmatched. This CDR3 is 13 amino acids long. CDR3 DNA: TGTGCCAGCAGACGGACTAGCGGAGATACGCAGTATTTT. Translation: CASRRTSGDTQYF.

This clonotype has just a few counts. The V call is TRBV6-2 or TRBV6-3, the J call TRBJ2-7, with 7 bases lining up with TRBD1. CDR3 length equals 15 residues. Losses at the gene ends were 6 bases for V and 6 bases for J; bases not matched to a gene: 14. Germline-derived CDR1 and CDR2 are MNHEY and SVGEGT. The CDR3 bases are TGTGCCAGCAGCTCCAGGGGGACCCAGGGGGTCGAGCAGTACTTC. Its translation is CASSSRGTQGVEQYF.

This clonotype has a handful of counts. The chain couples TRBV20-1 to TRBJ1-1; 7 nucleotides match TRBD1. The CDR3 covers 11 residues. The V gene's germline CDR1 is DFQATT and CDR2 SNEGSKA (reference sequence). Losses at the gene ends were 6 bases for V and 11 bases for J; bases not matched to a gene: 9. CDR3 loop: CSASPGQHAFF. Here the CDR3 DNA reads TGCAGTGCAAGTCCGGGACAGCATGCTTTCTTT.

The chain joins TRBV5-1 to TRBJ2-1, with D perhaps matching TRBD1 (5 bases). The length of the CDR3 is 15 residues. Trimming took 0 bases from V and 12 from J, leaving 19 bases between them. CDR1 is SGHRS and CDR2 is YFSETQ in the germline V gene. The CDR3 sequence is CASSLEAGSAFSQFF. CDR3 DNA: TGCGCCAGCAGCTTGGAGGCAGGGTCTGCTTTTTCGCAGTTCTTC.

This clonotype was counted many times. V is TRBV10-3 and J is TRBJ2-1, with 7 bases matching TRBD2. The germline V gene encodes CDR1 ENHRY and CDR2 SYGVKD. This CDR3 has 14 amino acids. Unmatched junction bases numbered 4, after V lost 3 bases and J lost 5 bases. CDR3 residues: CAISDRGEHNEQFF. CDR3 nucleotide sequence: TGTGCCATCAGTGACCGGGGGGAGCACAATGAGCAGTTCTTC.

This clonotype was recorded at least ten times. The J gene is TRBJ2-2, the V gene TRBV12-3 or TRBV12-4; D gene unclear. This CDR3 is 16 amino acids long. Trimming cost V 3 bases and J 3 bases, with 14 bases left between them. CDR3 coding DNA: TGTGCCAGCAGTTTTAAAAGGACCCATCACACCGGGGAGCTGTTTTTT. Amino acid sequence: CASSFKRTHHTGELFF.

This rearrangement joins TRBV12-3 or TRBV12-4 to TRBJ2-1, with TRBD2 matching over 8 bases. CDR3 size: 15 residues. After removal of 5 bases from V and 8 bases from J, the junction contained 11 bases not matched to a gene. For the CDR3, the DNA is TGTGCCAGCAGTACCGGGACTAGAAGTTCGGATGAGCAGTTCTTC. It encodes CASSTGTRSSDEQFF.